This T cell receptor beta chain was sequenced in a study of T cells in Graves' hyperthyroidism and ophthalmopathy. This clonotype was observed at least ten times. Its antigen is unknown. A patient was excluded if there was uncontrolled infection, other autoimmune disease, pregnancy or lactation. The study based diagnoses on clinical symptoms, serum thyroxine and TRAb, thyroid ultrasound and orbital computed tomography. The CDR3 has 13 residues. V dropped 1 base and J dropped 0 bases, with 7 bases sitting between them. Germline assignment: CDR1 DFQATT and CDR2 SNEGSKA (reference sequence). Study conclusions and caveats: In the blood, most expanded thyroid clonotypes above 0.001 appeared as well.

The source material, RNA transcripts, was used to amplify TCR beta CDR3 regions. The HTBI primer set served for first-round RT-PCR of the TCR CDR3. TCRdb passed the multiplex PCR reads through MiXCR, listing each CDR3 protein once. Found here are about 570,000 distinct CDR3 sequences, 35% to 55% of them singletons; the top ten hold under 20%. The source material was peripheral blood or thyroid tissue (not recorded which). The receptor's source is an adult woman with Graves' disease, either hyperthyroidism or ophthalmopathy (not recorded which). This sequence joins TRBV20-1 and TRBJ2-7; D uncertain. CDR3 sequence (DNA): TGCAGTGCTAGAGGTCAGCTCTCCTACGAGCAGTACTTC. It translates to CSARGQLSYEQYF.